This section outlines one T cell receptor (beta chain) sequence together with its context. This sample stems from a study of cytomegalovirus exposure and HLA in healthy donors. The PCR had 60 Vbeta and 13 Jbeta primers. Profiled with immunoSEQ multiplex PCR; TCRdb holds only in-frame clones, not every one. The profile covers about 80,000 clones, with around 80% appearing a single time and 2.5% taken by the ten largest. The clonotype originates from a man aged 30 to 39 in good health and CMV-seronegative. Sequencing was performed on PBMCs.

The CDR3 sequence is CASSPPTGPYNEQFF. CDR3 DNA sequence: TGTGCCAGCTCACCACCTACAGGGCCCTACAATGAGCAGTTCTTC. The V gene is TRBV18, the J gene TRBJ2-1, with a tentative D call TRBD1 (6 bases). Germline V gene lookup returns CDR1 KGHSH and CDR2 LQKENI. Trimming shortened V by 0 bases and J by 2 bases, and 8 bases separated the two germline ends. This CDR3 region has 15 residues.